These 26 T cell receptor beta chains originate from one sample sequenced in a study of PD-L1 blockade in urothelial cancer. The sample's time point: pretreatment peripheral blood. TCRdb's copy holds only in-frame clones and misses some; the assay was immunoSEQ multiplex PCR. Found here are tens of thousands of clones, 75% to 85% of them singletons; the top ten hold approximately 6.3%. This material consisted of PBMCs, taken around atezolizumab (anti-PD-L1) treatment. The receptor source for this set is a man between 60 and 75 years old with urothelial cancer.

The table lists this clone with a count of one. V gene TRBV6-5 combines with J gene TRBJ1-6, with D tentatively TRBD1 (5 bases). Germline CDR1 reads MNHEY; CDR2 reads SVGAGI. V lost 6 bases to trimming and J lost 10 bases, with 16 bases between them. CDR3 length: 14 residues. CDR3 sequence reads: CASSPGGPGSPLHF. In DNA, the CDR3 is TGTGCCAGCAGCCCCGGGGGACCCGGATCACCCCTCCACTTT.

This chain connects TRBV5-4 to TRBJ1-1, with 7 bases matching TRBD1. CDR3 length equals 16 residues. Germline trimming cut 0 bases from V and 5 bases from J; bases unmatched to any gene: 10. Germline CDR1 is SGHNT and CDR2 is YYREEE (reference sequence). In nucleotides, the CDR3 is TGTGCCAGCAGCTTGGCGGGACAGTACGTTCAAACTGAAGCTTTCTTT. This translates into CASSLAGQYVQTEAFF.

V usage is TRBV2 and J usage is TRBJ1-1; the D is unclear. Per germline, CDR1 SNHLY and CDR2 FYNNEI. The germline V and J ends were trimmed by 7 bases and 3 bases, with 12 bases remaining between them. CDR3 length equals 13 residues. CDR3 in amino acids: CASTRNTYTEAFF. CDR3 DNA: TGTGCCAGCACCAGGAATACTTACACTGAAGCTTTCTTT.

The V gene is TRBV11-2, the J gene TRBJ2-6; D is unclear. V lost 3 bases and J 0 bases, leaving 6 bases between the germline ends. CDR3 length equals 15 residues. CDR1 is SGHAT and CDR2 is FQNNGV in the germline V gene. CDR3 DNA sequence: TGTGCCAGCAGCTTTGAGAGCTCTGGGGCCAACGTCCTGACTTTC. Residues: CASSFESSGANVLTF.

The chain employs TRBV6-5 and TRBJ2-7; D possibly corresponds to TRBD2 (6 bases). Trimming took 7 bases from V and 6 from J, leaving 16 bases between them. Germline loops: CDR1 MNHEY, CDR2 SVGAGI. CDR3 length equals 13 residues. The CDR3 spells CASNRHKEGEQYF. The CDR3 nucleotides are TGTGCCAGCAACCGCCACAAGGAGGGCGAGCAGTACTTC.

J is TRBJ2-5 and V is TRBV7-2; a weak D match, TRBD2 (6 bases). The CDR3 sequence is 15 residues long. The V and J ends lost 4 bases and 2 bases respectively, with 14 bases between them. Germline CDR1 SGHTA, CDR2 FQGNSA. The CDR3 loop reads CASSSQLGTQETQYF. Written as DNA, the CDR3 is TGTGCCAGCAGCTCTCAACTCGGGACTCAAGAGACCCAGTACTTC. Full variable domain (rest looked up from reference TRBV7-2 and TRBJ2-5): GAGVSQSPSNKVTEKGKDVELRCDPISGHTALYWYRQSLGQGLEFLIYFQGNSAPDKSGLPSDRFSAERTGGSVSTLTIQRTQQEDSAVYLCASSSQLGTQETQYFGPGTRLLVL.

This clone was counted between two and nine times. The chain joins TRBV6-1 to TRBJ2-3, with 7 bases fitting TRBD1. This CDR3 comprises 13 residues. The germline V gene has CDR1 MNHNS and CDR2 SASEGT. The junction had 3 bases not matched to a gene; V was cut back by 7 bases and J by 2 bases. CDR3 protein: CASNDRATDTQYF. CDR3 DNA: TGTGCCAGCAACGACAGGGCCACAGATACGCAGTATTTT.

This clone was seen once. V usage is TRBV5-1 and J usage is TRBJ2-3; 9 bases fit TRBD1. The germline gives CDR1 SGHRS, CDR2 YFSETQ. There are 16 residues in the CDR3. V was pared by 3 bases and J by 5 bases, with 10 bases of the junction left unmatched. As DNA, the CDR3 is TGCGCCAGCAGCTGGCCGGGGACAGGGAAAGGAGATACGCAGTATTTT. Encoded protein: CASSWPGTGKGDTQYF. Filled out from reference TRBV5-1 and TRBJ2-3, the complete variable domain reads KAGVTQTPRYLIKTRGQQVTLSCSPISGHRSVSWYQQTPGQGLQFLFEYFSETQRNKGNFPGRFSGRQFSNSRSEMNVSTLELGDSALYLCASSWPGTGKGDTQYFGPGTRLTVL.

This clone was detected only a few times. The genes are TRBV7-8 and TRBJ1-3; no definite D call. V shed 4 bases and J shed 1 base, with 14 bases lying between them. This CDR3 is built from 16 residues. Germline V CDR1 and CDR2: SGHVS, FQNEAQ. In nucleotides, the CDR3 is TGTGCCAGCAGCTATCGCCTCCGTGAGTCTGGAAACACCATATATTTT. It encodes CASSYRLRESGNTIYF.

The V call is TRBV6-5, the J call TRBJ1-6, with D perhaps matching TRBD1 (5 bases). Germline CDR1 is MNHEY and CDR2 is SVGAGI. This CDR3 spans 15 amino acids. V was cut by 7 bases and J by 2 bases, with 12 bases left in between. This CDR3 is CASTPTGPYNSPLHF. CDR3 DNA sequence: TGTGCCAGCACTCCCACAGGACCCTATAATTCACCCCTCCACTTT.

About this clone itself: Other DNA sequences in this specimen translate into the identical CDR3. V is TRBV7-2 and J is TRBJ2-5, with a tentative D call TRBD1 (5 bases). This CDR3 is 14 amino acids long. Per the germline V gene, CDR1 is SGHTA and CDR2 is FQGNSA. V lost 0 bases to trimming and J lost 3 bases, with 8 bases between them. CDR3 sequence (DNA): TGTGCCAGCAGCTTAGCGCTAGGGGAAGAGACCCAGTACTTC. Protein sequence: CASSLALGEETQYF.

This chain uses TRBV5-1 with TRBJ1-1, with D hard to call. V was clipped by 4 bases and J by 4 bases, with 11 bases between them. The CDR3 runs to 13 residues. Germline CDR1 SGHRS, CDR2 YFSETQ. The CDR3 DNA follows: TGCGCCAGCAGCGCCCTCCGGGGCACTGAAGCTTTCTTT. It codes for CASSALRGTEAFF.

V is TRBV5-4 and J is TRBJ1-5; TRBD1 matches 10 bases. V lost 3 bases to trimming and J lost 2 bases; unmatched junction nucleotides: 5. Germline CDR1 reads SGHNT; CDR2 reads YYREEE (reference sequence). This CDR3 spans 16 amino acids. The CDR3 bases are TGTGCCAGCAGCTCACAAGGACAGGGGGGCAATCAGCCCCAGCATTTT. This translates into CASSSQGQGGNQPQHF.

The chain employs TRBV5-4 and TRBJ2-2; possibly TRBD2 for D (6 bases). The V and J ends lost 0 bases and 7 bases respectively, with 19 bases between them. The CDR3 is 17 residues long. CDR1 and CDR2 (germline): SGHNT, YYREEE (reference sequence). For the CDR3, the DNA is TGTGCCAGCAGCTTGGACCTATCGGATAGCGGAGGCGGGGAGCTGTTTTTT. Its translation: CASSLDLSDSGGGELFF.

This sequence joins TRBV7-9 and TRBJ1-1; the D is unclear. CDR3 length: 13 amino acids. Trimming left V 5 bases short and J 6 bases short, with 13 bases between. Germline V lookup: CDR1 SEHNR, CDR2 FQNEAQ (reference sequence). The CDR3 spells CASSHDVRAEAFF. The CDR3 region has the DNA TGTGCCAGCAGCCACGATGTACGAGCTGAAGCTTTCTTT.

This chain joins TRBV27 and TRBJ1-4; the match to TRBD1 covers 7 bases. The length of the CDR3 is 13 residues. CDR1 is MNHEY, CDR2 SMNVEV, per germline (reference sequence). The V segment lost 8 bases and the J segment 4 bases; nucleotides outside the gene matches: 4. As DNA, the CDR3 is TGTGCCAGCCGGGACAGCCTTAATGAAAAACTGTTTTTT. Encoded protein: CASRDSLNEKLFF.

This clone was found once. The rearrangement joins TRBV2 to TRBJ2-7, with TRBD1 matching 8 bases. Germline V gives CDR1 SNHLY, CDR2 FYNNEI. Germline trimming cut 1 base from V and 1 base from J; bases unmatched to any gene: 3. This CDR3 has 15 residues. The CDR3 sequence: CASSEGDRGSYEQYF. The CDR3 DNA is TGTGCCAGCAGTGAAGGAGACAGGGGATCCTACGAGCAGTACTTC.

The J gene is TRBJ1-3, the V gene TRBV9; D unclear. V dropped 3 bases and J dropped 0 bases, with 13 bases sitting between them. The germline gives CDR1 SGDLS, CDR2 YYNGEE. The CDR3 is 16 residues long. The DNA of the CDR3 is TGTGCCAGCAGCGCGCCATGGACTGGCTCTGGAAACACCATATATTTT. It translates to CASSAPWTGSGNTIYF.

The rearrangement joins TRBV7-2 to TRBJ1-1; D ambiguous. CDR3 length: 13 amino acids. V lost 6 bases to trimming and J lost 2 bases, with 10 bases between them. In germline, CDR1 is SGHTA, CDR2 FQGNSA. The CDR3 DNA reads as TGTGCCAGCAGTCTGGGCTCTAACACTGAAGCTTTCTTT. It yields the protein CASSLGSNTEAFF.

The chain is built from TRBV5-1 and TRBJ2-3; the D gene is possibly TRBD1 (5 bases). Germline-derived CDR1 and CDR2 are SGHRS and YFSETQ. V was cut by 2 bases and J by 4 bases, with 8 bases left in between. The CDR3 is 13 amino acids. CDR3 coding DNA: TGCGCCAGCAGCTTTCAGGGTCCAGATACGCAGTATTTT. This sequence encodes CASSFQGPDTQYF.

The CDR3 reads CASSKALGTGEHQPQHF. DNA for the CDR3: TGTGCCAGCAGCAAAGCCCTCGGGACAGGGGAGCATCAGCCCCAGCATTTT. The chain carries TRBV21-1 and TRBJ1-5; TRBD1 is taken as the D call from the table, unchecked against the DNA. TRBV21-1 is a known pseudogene. The CDR3 totals 17 residues.

The chain has TRBV7-2 and TRBJ2-7, with 9 bases that match TRBD1. With V trimmed by 4 bases and J by 5 bases, 12 bases remained unmatched. Germline lookup yields CDR1 SGHTA and CDR2 FQGNSA. This CDR3 comprises 16 residues. The CDR3 bases are TGTGCCAGCAGCTCCTTGACAGGGGGTGAGGACCACGAGCAGTACTTC. Translation: CASSSLTGGEDHEQYF.

This clone was seen more than once but under ten times. This chain uses TRBV29-1 with TRBJ2-5, with TRBD2 as a possible D gene (5 bases). The germline V gene has CDR1 SQVTM and CDR2 ANQGSEA. The CDR3 contains 11 residues. Trimming took 6 bases from V and 5 from J, leaving 10 bases between them. CDR3 DNA: TGCAGCGTGGGAGTCTCGGAGACCCAGTACTTC. It codes for CSVGVSETQYF. The full variable domain, with the rest looked up from reference TRBV29-1 and TRBJ2-5, is SAVISQKPSRDICQRGTSLTIQCQVDSQVTMMFWYRQQPGQSLTLIATANQGSEATYESGFVIDKFPISRPNLTFSTLTVSNMSPEDSSIYLCSVGVSETQYFGPGTRLLVL.

The genes are TRBV5-1 and TRBJ2-3; D perhaps matches TRBD1 (5 bases). This CDR3 has 15 residues. Trimming removed 3 bases at V and 0 bases at J, with 11 bases between. Germline values: CDR1 SGHRS, CDR2 YFSETQ. In nucleotides, the CDR3 is TGCGCCAGCAGCTCGTGGGGCGCTAGCACAGATACGCAGTATTTT. Amino acid sequence: CASSSWGASTDTQYF.

The gene calls are TRBV28 and TRBJ2-7, with a tentative D call TRBD2 (7 bases). Deletions cut 5 bases from V and 3 bases from J, with 17 bases between. From germline, CDR1 is MDHEN and CDR2 SYDVKM. This CDR3 is built from 15 residues. CDR3 DNA: TGTGCCAGCAGTACCCGCGGGGGCTCCGGCTACGAGCAGTACTTC. It codes for CASSTRGGSGYEQYF.

The CDR3 is CASLGLSGTDTQYF. The CDR3 DNA follows: TGTGCCAGCCTTGGGCTTTCGGGAACAGATACGCAGTATTTT. The chain joins TRBV6-1 to TRBJ2-3; maybe TRBD2 (5 bases). The CDR3 sequence is 14 residues long. The V and J ends lost 8 bases and 3 bases respectively, with 15 bases between them. Germline V gene data show CDR1 as MNHNS and CDR2 as SASEGT.